Below, one T cell receptor (beta chain) is given with its context. The target antigen is unknown. The record originates from a study of shared clonotypes between healthy human individuals. Regarding the study as a whole: Across a handful of donors, naive CD4 shared roughly 5%, naive CD8 under 4%, memory CD4 more than 2%, memory CD8 0.4%. Donor scarcity curtailed the genetic and exposure-history diversity represented herein.

CDR1 SGHAT and CDR2 FQNNGV come from the germline V gene. The CDR3 is made up of 16 amino acids. The V end was cut by 0 bases, the J end by 4 bases, with 13 bases between. CD45RO-negative, CCR7-positively selected cells formed the naive CD8 fraction, excluding terminally differentiated effector memory CD45RA+ cells. Donors had no recently reported acute infections or vaccinations and were HIV-negative. Here immunoSEQ multiplex PCR was the method, and the copy in TCRdb shows in-frame clones only, minus some. The sample includes roughly 1,800,000 clones, roughly 95% seen only once; the top ten take approximately 1.2%.

The sample consisted of naive CD8+ T cells sorted from blood. The receptor comes from a man between 18 and 35 years old in good health. J is TRBJ2-1 and V is TRBV11-2; no reliable D call. The CDR3 DNA is TGTGCCAGCAGCTTAGAGGCGAGCGTGAAATACAATGAGCAGTTCTTC. Encoded protein: CASSLEASVKYNEQFF.